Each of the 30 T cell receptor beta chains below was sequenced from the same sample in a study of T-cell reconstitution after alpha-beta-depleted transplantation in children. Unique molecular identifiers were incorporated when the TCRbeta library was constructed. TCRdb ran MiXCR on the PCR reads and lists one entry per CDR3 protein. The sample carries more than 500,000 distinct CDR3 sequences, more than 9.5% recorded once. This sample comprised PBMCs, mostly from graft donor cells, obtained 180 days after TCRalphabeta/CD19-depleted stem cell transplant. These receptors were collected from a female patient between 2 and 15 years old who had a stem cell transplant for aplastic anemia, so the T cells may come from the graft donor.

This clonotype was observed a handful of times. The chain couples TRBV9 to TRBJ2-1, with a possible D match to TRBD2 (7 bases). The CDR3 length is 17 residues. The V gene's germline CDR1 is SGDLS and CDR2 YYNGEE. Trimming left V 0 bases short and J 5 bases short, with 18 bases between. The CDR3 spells CASSVGGRLAVHNEQFF. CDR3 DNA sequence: TGTGCCAGCAGCGTAGGGGGGCGGCTAGCGGTCCACAATGAGCAGTTCTTC.

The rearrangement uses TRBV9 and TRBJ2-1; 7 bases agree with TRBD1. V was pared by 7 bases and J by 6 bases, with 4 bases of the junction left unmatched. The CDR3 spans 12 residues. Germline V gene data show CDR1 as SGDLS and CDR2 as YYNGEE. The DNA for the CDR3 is TGTGCCAGCGCAGGGACAGCCAATGAGCAGTTCTTC. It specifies CASAGTANEQFF.

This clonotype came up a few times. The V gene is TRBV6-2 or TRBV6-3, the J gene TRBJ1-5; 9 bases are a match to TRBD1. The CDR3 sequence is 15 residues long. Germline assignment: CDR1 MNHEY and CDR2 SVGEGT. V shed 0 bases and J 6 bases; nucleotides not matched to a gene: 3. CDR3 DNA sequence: TGTGCCAGCAGTTACTCCCGGGACAGGGCTCAGCCCCAGCATTTT. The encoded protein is CASSYSRDRAQPQHF.

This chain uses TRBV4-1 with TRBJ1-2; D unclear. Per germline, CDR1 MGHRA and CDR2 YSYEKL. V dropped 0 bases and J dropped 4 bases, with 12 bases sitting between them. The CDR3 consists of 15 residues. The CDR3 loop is CASSQDVFGPYGYTF. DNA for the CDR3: TGCGCCAGCAGCCAAGATGTCTTCGGGCCCTATGGCTACACCTTC.

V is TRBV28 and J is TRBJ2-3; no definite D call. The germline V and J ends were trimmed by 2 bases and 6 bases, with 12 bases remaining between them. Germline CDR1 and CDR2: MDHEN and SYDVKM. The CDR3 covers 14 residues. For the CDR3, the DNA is TGTGCCAGCAGTTTACCCCCGCAAACGGATACGCAGTATTTT. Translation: CASSLPPQTDTQYF.

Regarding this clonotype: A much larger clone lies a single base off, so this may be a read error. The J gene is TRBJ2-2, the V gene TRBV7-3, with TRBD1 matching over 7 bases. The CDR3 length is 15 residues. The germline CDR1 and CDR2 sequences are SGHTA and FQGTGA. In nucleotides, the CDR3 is TGTGCCAACAGCTTACAGGGGTTGAACACCGGGGAGCTGTTTTTT. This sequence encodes CANSLQGLNTGELFF.

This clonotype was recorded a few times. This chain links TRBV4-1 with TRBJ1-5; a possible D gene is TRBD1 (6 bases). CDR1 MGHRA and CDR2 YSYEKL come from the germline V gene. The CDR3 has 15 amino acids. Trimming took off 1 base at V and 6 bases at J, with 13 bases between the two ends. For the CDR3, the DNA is TGCGCCAGCAGCCAAGGAGGGGGGCGAGGTCAGCCCCAGCATTTT. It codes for CASSQGGGRGQPQHF.

The CDR3 DNA reads as TGTGCCAGCAGCTTAGAGTGGGACTATGGCTACACCTTC. Protein: CASSLEWDYGYTF. The rearrangement uses TRBV7-2 and TRBJ1-2; D gene uncertain. V gave up 1 base and J gave up 3 bases, with 6 bases separating them. Germline values: CDR1 SGHTA, CDR2 FQGNSA. The CDR3 loop spans 13 amino acids.

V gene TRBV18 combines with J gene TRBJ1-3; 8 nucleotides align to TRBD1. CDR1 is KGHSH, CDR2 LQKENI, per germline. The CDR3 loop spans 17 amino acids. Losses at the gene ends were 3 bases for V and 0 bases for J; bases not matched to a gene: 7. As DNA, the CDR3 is TGTGCCAGCTCACCTGGAACAGGGGGATACTCTGGAAACACCATATATTTT. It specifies CASSPGTGGYSGNTIYF.

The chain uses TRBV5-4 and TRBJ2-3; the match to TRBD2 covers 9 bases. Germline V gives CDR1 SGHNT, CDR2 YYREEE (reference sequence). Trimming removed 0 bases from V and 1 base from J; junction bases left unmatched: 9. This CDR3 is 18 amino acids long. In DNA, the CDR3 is TGTGCCAGCAGCTTGGGCCTAGCGGGGCCCTACCGCACAGATACGCAGTATTTT. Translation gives CASSLGLAGPYRTDTQYF.

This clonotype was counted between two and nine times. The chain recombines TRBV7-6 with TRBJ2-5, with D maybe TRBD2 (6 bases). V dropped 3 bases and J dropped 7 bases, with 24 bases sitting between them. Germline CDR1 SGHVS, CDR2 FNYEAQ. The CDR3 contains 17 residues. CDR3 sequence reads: CASSFFGDWGLWVTQYF. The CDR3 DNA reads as TGTGCCAGCAGCTTCTTTGGGGACTGGGGGTTGTGGGTGACCCAGTACTTC.

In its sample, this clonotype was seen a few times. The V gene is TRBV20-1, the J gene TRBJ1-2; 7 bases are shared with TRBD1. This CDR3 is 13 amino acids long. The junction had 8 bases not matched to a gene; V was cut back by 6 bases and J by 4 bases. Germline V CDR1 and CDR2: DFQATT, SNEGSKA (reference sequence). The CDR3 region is CSAIGTARYGYTF. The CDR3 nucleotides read TGCAGTGCCATAGGGACAGCTCGCTATGGCTACACCTTC.

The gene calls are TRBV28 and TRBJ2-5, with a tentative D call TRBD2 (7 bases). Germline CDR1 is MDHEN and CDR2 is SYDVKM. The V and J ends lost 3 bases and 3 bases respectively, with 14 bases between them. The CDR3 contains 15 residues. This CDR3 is CASSFGEGGKETQYF. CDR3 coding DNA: TGTGCCAGCAGTTTCGGGGAGGGGGGAAAAGAGACCCAGTACTTC.

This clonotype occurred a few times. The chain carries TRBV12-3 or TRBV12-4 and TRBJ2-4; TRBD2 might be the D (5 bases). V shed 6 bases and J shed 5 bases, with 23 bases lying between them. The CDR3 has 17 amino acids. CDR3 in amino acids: CASRAPPTFEEENIQYF. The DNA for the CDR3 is TGTGCCAGCAGGGCCCCACCGACGTTTGAGGAGGAAAACATTCAGTACTTC.

The CDR3 region is CASSLGSGENNEQFF. DNA of the CDR3: TGCGCCAGCAGCTTGGGGAGCGGGGAGAACAATGAGCAGTTCTTC. This sequence joins TRBV5-1 and TRBJ2-1; 7 bases line up with TRBD2. Trimming removed 0 bases from V and 5 bases from J; junction bases left unmatched: 5. CDR3 length equals 15 residues. From germline, CDR1 is SGHRS and CDR2 YFSETQ.

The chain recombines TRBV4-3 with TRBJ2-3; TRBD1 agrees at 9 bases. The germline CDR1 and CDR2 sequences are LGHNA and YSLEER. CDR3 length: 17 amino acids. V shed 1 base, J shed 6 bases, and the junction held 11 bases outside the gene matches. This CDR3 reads CASSQVFGDRELDTQYF. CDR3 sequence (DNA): TGCGCCAGCAGCCAAGTATTCGGGGACAGGGAGTTGGATACGCAGTATTTT.

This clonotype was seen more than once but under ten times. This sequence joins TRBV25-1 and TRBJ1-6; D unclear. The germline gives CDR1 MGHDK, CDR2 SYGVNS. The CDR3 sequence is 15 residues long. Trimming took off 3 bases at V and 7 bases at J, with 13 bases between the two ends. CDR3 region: CASSENGVPNSPLHF. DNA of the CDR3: TGTGCCAGCAGTGAGAACGGGGTTCCGAATTCACCCCTCCACTTT.

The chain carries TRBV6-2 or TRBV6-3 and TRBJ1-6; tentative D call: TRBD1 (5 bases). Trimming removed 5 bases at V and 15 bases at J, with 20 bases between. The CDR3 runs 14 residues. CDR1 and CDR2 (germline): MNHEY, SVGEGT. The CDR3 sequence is CASSRPGPNGGLHF. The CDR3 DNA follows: TGTGCCAGCAGTAGACCGGGACCTAACGGTGGCCTCCACTTT.

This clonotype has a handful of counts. CDR3: CASSPPIEGGELFF. In DNA, the CDR3 is TGTGCCAGCAGTCCCCCCATTGAGGGCGGGGAGCTGTTTTTT. V is TRBV6-1 and J is TRBJ2-2, with TRBD2 as a possible D gene (5 bases). CDR1 is MNHNS, CDR2 SASEGT, per germline. V was trimmed by 5 bases and J by 7 bases, leaving 14 bases between them. The CDR3 runs 14 residues.

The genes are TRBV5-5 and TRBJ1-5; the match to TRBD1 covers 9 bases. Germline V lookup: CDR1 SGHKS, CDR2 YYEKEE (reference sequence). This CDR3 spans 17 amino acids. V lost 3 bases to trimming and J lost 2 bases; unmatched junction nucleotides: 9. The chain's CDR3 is CASSSTGGIRGNQPQHF. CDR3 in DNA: TGTGCCAGCAGCTCGACAGGGGGGATAAGGGGCAATCAGCCCCAGCATTTT.

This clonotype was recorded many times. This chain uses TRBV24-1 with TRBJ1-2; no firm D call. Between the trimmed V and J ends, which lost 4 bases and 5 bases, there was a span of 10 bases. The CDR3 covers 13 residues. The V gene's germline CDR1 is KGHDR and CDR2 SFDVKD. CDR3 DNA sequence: TGTGCCACCAGTGAGGGCGGATCTTATGGCTACACCTTC. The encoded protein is CATSEGGSYGYTF.

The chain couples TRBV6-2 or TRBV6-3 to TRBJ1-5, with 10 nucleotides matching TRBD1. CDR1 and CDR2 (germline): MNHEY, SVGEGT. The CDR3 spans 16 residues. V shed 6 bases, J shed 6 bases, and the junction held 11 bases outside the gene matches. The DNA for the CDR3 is TGTGCCAGCAGCTCCCTCGACAGGGGGCACGGTCAGCCCCAGCATTTT. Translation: CASSSLDRGHGQPQHF.

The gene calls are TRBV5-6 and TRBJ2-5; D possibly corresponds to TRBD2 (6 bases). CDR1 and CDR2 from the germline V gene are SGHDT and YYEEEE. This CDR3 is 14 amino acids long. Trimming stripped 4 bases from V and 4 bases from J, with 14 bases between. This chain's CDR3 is CASSPGLNGETQYF. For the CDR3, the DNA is TGTGCCAGCAGCCCGGGACTCAACGGAGAGACCCAGTACTTC. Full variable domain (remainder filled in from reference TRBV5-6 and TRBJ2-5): DAGVTQSPTHLIKTRGQQVTLRCSPKSGHDTVSWYQQALGQGPQFIFQYYEEEERQRGNFPDRFSGHQFPNYSSELNVNALLLGDSALYLCASSPGLNGETQYFGPGTRLLVL.

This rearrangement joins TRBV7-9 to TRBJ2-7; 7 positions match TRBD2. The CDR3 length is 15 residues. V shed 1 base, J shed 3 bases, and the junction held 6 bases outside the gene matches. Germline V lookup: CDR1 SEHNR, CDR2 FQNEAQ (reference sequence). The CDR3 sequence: CASSLDLAVIYEQYF. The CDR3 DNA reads TGTGCCAGCAGCTTAGATCTAGCGGTGATCTACGAGCAGTACTTC.

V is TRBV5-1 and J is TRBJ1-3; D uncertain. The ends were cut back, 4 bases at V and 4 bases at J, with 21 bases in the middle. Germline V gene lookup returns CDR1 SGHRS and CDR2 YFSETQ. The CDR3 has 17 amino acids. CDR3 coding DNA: TGCGCCAGCAGCCTCCTTCATCGGACGGAGGAAGGAAACACCATATATTTT. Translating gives CASSLLHRTEEGNTIYF.

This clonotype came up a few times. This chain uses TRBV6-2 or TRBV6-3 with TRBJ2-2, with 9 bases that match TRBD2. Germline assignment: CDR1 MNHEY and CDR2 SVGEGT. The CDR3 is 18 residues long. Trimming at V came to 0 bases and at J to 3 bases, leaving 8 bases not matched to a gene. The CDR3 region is CASSYSELAGPYTGELFF. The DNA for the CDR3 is TGTGCCAGCAGTTACTCGGAGCTAGCGGGACCCTACACCGGGGAGCTGTTTTTT.

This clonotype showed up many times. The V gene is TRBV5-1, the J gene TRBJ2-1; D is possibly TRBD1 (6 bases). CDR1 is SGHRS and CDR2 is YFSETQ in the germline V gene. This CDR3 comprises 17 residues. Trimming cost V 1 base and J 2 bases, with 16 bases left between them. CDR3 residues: CASSLPDLWGPYNEQFF. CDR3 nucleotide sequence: TGCGCCAGCAGCTTGCCGGACCTTTGGGGGCCCTACAATGAGCAGTTCTTC.

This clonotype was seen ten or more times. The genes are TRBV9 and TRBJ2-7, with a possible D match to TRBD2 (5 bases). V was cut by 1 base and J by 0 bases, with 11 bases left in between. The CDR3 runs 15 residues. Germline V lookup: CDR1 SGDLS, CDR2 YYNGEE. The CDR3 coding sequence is TGTGCCAGCAGCGTAAAACGGGATAGCTCCTACGAGCAGTACGTC. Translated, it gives CASSVKRDSSYEQYV.

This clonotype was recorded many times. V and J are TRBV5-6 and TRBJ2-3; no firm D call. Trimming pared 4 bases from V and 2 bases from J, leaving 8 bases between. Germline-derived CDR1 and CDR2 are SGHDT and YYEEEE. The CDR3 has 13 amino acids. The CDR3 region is CASSATATDTQYF. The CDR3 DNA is TGTGCCAGCAGCGCAACGGCCACAGATACGCAGTATTTT.

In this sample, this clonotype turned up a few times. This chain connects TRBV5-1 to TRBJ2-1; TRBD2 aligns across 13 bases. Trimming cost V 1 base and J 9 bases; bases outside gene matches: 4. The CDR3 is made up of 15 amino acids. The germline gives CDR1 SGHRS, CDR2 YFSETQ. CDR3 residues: CASSLTSGRAGEQFF. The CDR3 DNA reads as TGCGCCAGCAGCTTGACTAGCGGGAGGGCTGGTGAGCAGTTCTTC.